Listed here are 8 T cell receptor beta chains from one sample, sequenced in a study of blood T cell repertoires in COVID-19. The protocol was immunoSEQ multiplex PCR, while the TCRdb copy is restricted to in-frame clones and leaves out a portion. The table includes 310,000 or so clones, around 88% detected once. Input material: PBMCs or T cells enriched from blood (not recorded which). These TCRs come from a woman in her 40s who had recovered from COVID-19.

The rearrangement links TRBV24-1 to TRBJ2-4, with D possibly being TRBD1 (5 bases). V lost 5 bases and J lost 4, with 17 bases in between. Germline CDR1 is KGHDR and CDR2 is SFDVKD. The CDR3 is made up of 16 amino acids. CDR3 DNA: TGTGCCACCAGTGCCGAGTTCAGGGCCAAGAAAAACATTCAGTACTTC. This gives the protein CATSAEFRAKKNIQYF.

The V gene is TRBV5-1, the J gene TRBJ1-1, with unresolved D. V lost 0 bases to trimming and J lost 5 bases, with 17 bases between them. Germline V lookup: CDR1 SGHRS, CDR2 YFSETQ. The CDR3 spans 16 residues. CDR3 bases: TGCGCCAGCAGCTTGGCCGCAGCGGATAAATCGACTGAAGCTTTCTTT. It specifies CASSLAAADKSTEAFF.

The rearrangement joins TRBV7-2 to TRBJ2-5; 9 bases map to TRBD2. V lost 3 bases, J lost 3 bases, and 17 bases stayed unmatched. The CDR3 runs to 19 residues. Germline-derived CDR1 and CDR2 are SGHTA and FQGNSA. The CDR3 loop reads CASSFGGLAGMGVKETQYF. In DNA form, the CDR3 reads TGTGCCAGCAGCTTTGGGGGCCTAGCGGGAATGGGGGTTAAAGAGACCCAGTACTTC.

The CDR3 region is CASSQALAGGHTQYF. The CDR3 DNA sequence: TGCGCCAGCAGCCAAGCACTAGCGGGAGGGCATACGCAGTATTTT. This chain connects TRBV4-1 to TRBJ2-3, with 13 bases that match TRBD2. This CDR3 contains 15 residues. V lost 1 base to trimming and J lost 7 bases; unmatched junction nucleotides: 2. Germline assignment: CDR1 MGHRA and CDR2 YSYEKL.

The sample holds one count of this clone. The CDR3 here is CASSLRDRANNEQFF. CDR3 DNA: TGTGCCAGCAGCTTAAGGGACAGGGCCAACAATGAGCAGTTCTTC. The chain couples TRBV7-3 to TRBJ2-1; TRBD1 matches 9 bases. The germline V gene encodes CDR1 SGHTA and CDR2 FQGTGA. The CDR3 has 15 residues. Trimming took 1 base from V and 5 from J; bases not matched to a gene: 3.

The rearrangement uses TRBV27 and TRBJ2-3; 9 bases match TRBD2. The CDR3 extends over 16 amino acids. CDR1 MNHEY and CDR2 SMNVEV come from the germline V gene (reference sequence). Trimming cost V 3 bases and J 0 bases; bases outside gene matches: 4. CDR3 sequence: CASSLVLAGSTDTQYF. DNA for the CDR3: TGTGCCAGCAGTTTGGTCCTAGCGGGAAGCACAGATACGCAGTATTTT.

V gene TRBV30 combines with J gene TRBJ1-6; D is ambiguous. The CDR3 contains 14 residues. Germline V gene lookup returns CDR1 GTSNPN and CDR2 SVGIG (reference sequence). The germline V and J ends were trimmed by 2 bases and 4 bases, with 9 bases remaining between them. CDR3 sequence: CAWSRGSYNSPLHF. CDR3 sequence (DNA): TGTGCCTGGAGTCGGGGTTCGTATAATTCACCCCTCCACTTT.

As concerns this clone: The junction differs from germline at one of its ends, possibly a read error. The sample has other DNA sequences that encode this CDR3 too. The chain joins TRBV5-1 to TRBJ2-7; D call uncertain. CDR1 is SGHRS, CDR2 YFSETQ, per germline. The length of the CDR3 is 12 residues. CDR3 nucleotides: TGCGCCAGCAGCTTGTCAGGTTACGAGCAATACTTC. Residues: CASSLSGYEQYF.